These 31 T cell receptor beta chains share one sample of origin, sequenced in a study of molecular identifiers for immune sequencing clone quantification. TCRdb re-analysed the PCR reads in MiXCR, keeping a single row per CDR3 protein. Counted here are about 640,000 distinct CDR3 sequences, approximately 20% occurring once; the ten biggest clones make up 0.85%. Sequencing input: naive CD8+ T cells from blood, with Jurkat cell RNA spiked in. The sample's subset: FACS-sorted CD8+CD4-CCR7+CD45RA+ naive T cells. Source of these receptors: a human donor in good health. Some libraries in this study had Jurkat cell RNA spiked in.

Details on this clonotype: A clone one base away is much larger, so this may be a read error. CDR3 nucleotide sequence: TGTGCCAGCAGCGGTGGACTAGCGAGGCACGAGCAGTACTTC. Translation: CASSGGLARHEQYF. This chain links TRBV12-3 or TRBV12-4 with TRBJ2-7, with 9 positions matching TRBD2. The trim removed 6 bases at V and 5 bases at J, leaving 8 bases unmatched. This CDR3 is built from 14 residues.

CDR3 in amino acids: CASSLIGPSGEAGELFF. The CDR3 DNA reads as TGTGCCAGCAGTTTAATCGGACCGTCAGGCGAAGCCGGGGAGCTGTTTTTT. This chain links TRBV27 with TRBJ2-2, with D unresolved. Looked up from germline, CDR1 is MNHEY and CDR2 is SMNVEV (reference sequence). V was shortened by 2 bases and J by 6 bases, with 19 bases between the two germline ends. The CDR3 totals 17 residues.

This clonotype has only one observation. V gene TRBV28 combines with J gene TRBJ2-2; D possibly corresponds to TRBD1 (6 bases). V shed 6 bases and J shed 8 bases, with 16 bases lying between them. Germline CDR1 is MDHEN and CDR2 is SYDVKM. This CDR3 is 14 amino acids long. The CDR3 spells CASRPIRGTGELFF. Here the CDR3 DNA reads TGTGCCAGCAGACCTATAAGGGGGACAGGGGAGCTGTTTTTT.

This clonotype was counted only a few times. This chain connects TRBV9 to TRBJ2-3, with 10 bases that match TRBD2. J gave up 0 bases and V 3 bases, and 7 bases lay outside the gene matches. The CDR3 runs 17 residues. Germline-derived CDR1 and CDR2 are SGDLS and YYNGEE. The CDR3 protein is CASSAPGLAISTDTQYF. CDR3 in DNA: TGTGCCAGCAGCGCCCCGGGACTAGCGATAAGCACAGATACGCAGTATTTT.

This clonotype turned up a few times. A much larger clone is a single base away; this may be a read error. This chain uses TRBV4-1 with TRBJ2-1; D might be TRBD1 (5 bases). CDR1 is MGHRA and CDR2 is YSYEKL in the germline V gene. The CDR3 contains 12 residues. The chain's CDR3 is CAGSNQGYEQFF. CDR3 nucleotide sequence: TGCGCCGGCAGCAACCAGGGCTATGAGCAGTTCTTC.

The table lists this clonotype with a count of one. The V call is TRBV12-3 or TRBV12-4, the J call TRBJ2-1; the match to TRBD2 covers 7 bases. The CDR3 has 15 residues. Unmatched junction bases numbered 15, after V lost 7 bases and J lost 9 bases. The CDR3 sequence is CASNPGLCIRSEQFF. As DNA, the CDR3 is TGTGCCAGCAATCCGGGACTATGCATTCGTAGTGAGCAGTTCTTC.

This clonotype was seen at least ten times. The chain couples TRBV28 to TRBJ2-7; 9 bases match TRBD2. This CDR3 comprises 14 residues. Germline V gene lookup returns CDR1 MDHEN and CDR2 SYDVKM. With 5 bases clipped from V and 3 bases from J, the junction kept 5 bases outside the gene matches. CDR3 coding DNA: TGTGCCAGCAGTAGCGGGGGGACCGTCTACGAGCAGTACTTC. As protein: CASSSGGTVYEQYF.

This clonotype was detected many times. This chain joins TRBV7-9 and TRBJ2-7; no clear D. Trimming removed 8 bases at V and 2 bases at J, with 13 bases between. Per the germline V gene, CDR1 is SEHNR and CDR2 is FQNEAQ (reference sequence). The CDR3 has 13 residues. CDR3 residues: CASSRPETYEQYF. CDR3 coding DNA: TGTGCCAGCTCCCGCCCAGAAACCTACGAGCAGTACTTC.

Ten or more counts support this clonotype. The CDR3 spells CATSDSAEYNEQFF. CDR3 nucleotide sequence: TGTGCCACCAGTGATTCGGCAGAGTACAATGAGCAGTTCTTC. V is TRBV24-1 and J is TRBJ2-1; D is unresolved. Germline V gene lookup returns CDR1 KGHDR and CDR2 SFDVKD. V shed 2 bases and J shed 4 bases, with 8 bases lying between them. The CDR3 extends over 14 amino acids.

There are many counts of this clonotype. This chain connects TRBV2 to TRBJ2-2; D call uncertain. Between the trimmed V and J ends, which lost 7 bases and 4 bases, there was a span of 4 bases. Germline assignment: CDR1 SNHLY and CDR2 FYNNEI. CDR3 length: 11 amino acids. CDR3 residues: CASTITGELFF. In DNA form, the CDR3 reads TGTGCCAGCACCATCACCGGGGAGCTGTTTTTT.

As to this clonotype: The junction departs from the called germline gene at one end, perhaps through a read error. The CDR3 region has the DNA TGTGCCAGCAGCCATAGCAGGGGGTACACAGATACGCAGTGTTTT. As protein: CASSHSRGYTDTQCF. This chain links TRBV7-6 with TRBJ2-3, with 7 bases aligning to TRBD1. This CDR3 region has 15 residues. Germline CDR1 SGHVS, CDR2 FNYEAQ.

The V and J genes are TRBV29-1 and TRBJ2-7; 7 positions match TRBD2. CDR3 length equals 13 residues. After removal of 5 bases from V and 3 bases from J, the junction contained 7 bases not matched to a gene. Germline CDR1 SQVTM, CDR2 ANQGSEA. CDR3 sequence: CSVRSGGGYEQYF. The CDR3 DNA reads TGCAGCGTTAGAAGTGGGGGGGGCTACGAGCAGTACTTC.

Note on this clonotype: This sequence may be a read error, since a much larger clone differs from it by one base. The chain uses TRBV20-1 and TRBJ2-7; D may match TRBD1 or TRBD2 (6 bases each). Germline V gene sequence: CDR1 DFQATT, CDR2 SNEGSKA (reference sequence). The CDR3 covers 14 residues. CDR3 coding DNA: TGCGGTGCTAGCGACCACGGACAGACCTACGAGCAGTACTTC. This codes for CGASDHGQTYEQYF.

With regard to this clonotype: Given a much more abundant clone one base away, this may be a read error. This CDR3 is missing its conserved last phenylalanine or tryptophan, likely due to a read error. The V and J genes are TRBV6-1 and TRBJ1-5; D gene uncertain. The ends were cut back, 2 bases at V and 3 bases at J, with 8 bases in the middle. This CDR3 spans 14 amino acids. CDR1 and CDR2 from the germline V gene are MNHNS and SASEGT. The DNA of the CDR3 is TGTGCCAGCAGTGAATGGCCCATCAATCAGCCCCAGCATCTT. Translated: CASSEWPINQPQHL.

The chain couples TRBV28 to TRBJ2-7; 9 bases fit TRBD2. Germline V CDR1 and CDR2: MDHEN, SYDVKM. This CDR3 region has 16 residues. The junction had 9 bases not matched to a gene; V was cut back by 3 bases and J by 3 bases. CDR3 in amino acids: CASSFSGSVFRYEQYF. The CDR3 bases are TGTGCCAGCAGTTTTAGCGGGAGTGTTTTTCGCTACGAGCAGTACTTC.

This clonotype was observed many times. The chain employs TRBV7-2 and TRBJ2-3; 9 bases fit TRBD2. The CDR3 spans 15 residues. Germline loops: CDR1 SGHTA, CDR2 FQGNSA. V shed 6 bases and J 0 bases; nucleotides not matched to a gene: 4. For the CDR3, the DNA is TGTGCCAGCAGTCGACTAGCGGTTAGCACAGATACGCAGTATTTT. Encoded protein: CASSRLAVSTDTQYF.

This clonotype was counted only a few times. The chain employs TRBV4-1 and TRBJ1-1, with D unresolved. V gave up 0 bases and J gave up 5 bases, with 7 bases separating them. Germline values: CDR1 MGHRA, CDR2 YSYEKL. The CDR3 has 13 residues. The CDR3 DNA is TGCGCCAGCAGCCAAGATTACGAAACTGAAGCTTTCTTT. Encoded protein: CASSQDYETEAFF.

This clonotype turned up a few times. The chain joins TRBV4-2 to TRBJ2-2; TRBD2 agrees at 9 bases. Germline CDR1 and CDR2: LGHNA and YNFKEQ. Trimming cost V 4 bases and J 0 bases; bases outside gene matches: 3. The length of the CDR3 is 16 residues. The CDR3 sequence is CASSLRLAANTGELFF. The CDR3 DNA reads TGTGCCAGCAGCCTTAGACTAGCGGCGAACACCGGGGAGCTGTTTTTT.

This clonotype was observed a few times. The chain joins TRBV7-6 to TRBJ2-1, with D unclear. This CDR3 is 18 amino acids long. V was clipped by 0 bases and J by 0 bases, with 15 bases between them. CDR1 is SGHVS, CDR2 FNYEAQ, per germline. The DNA of the CDR3 is TGTGCCAGCAGCTTAGCGTATGGGCGGCCTTCCTCCTACAATGAGCAGTTCTTC. This encodes CASSLAYGRPSSYNEQFF.

This clonotype was counted many times. This sequence joins TRBV6-5 and TRBJ2-7; TRBD1 is a possible D gene (5 bases). CDR1 is MNHEY and CDR2 is SVGAGI in the germline V gene. V was cut by 2 bases and J by 0 bases, with 11 bases left in between. This CDR3 has 15 residues. As DNA, the CDR3 is TGTGCCAGCAGTTACGGGGTAGGGGTCTCCTACGAGCAGTACTTC. It is translated as CASSYGVGVSYEQYF.

This clonotype was seen ten or more times. V gene TRBV7-9 combines with J gene TRBJ2-4; D tentatively fits TRBD1 or TRBD2 (7 bases each). Germline values: CDR1 SEHNR, CDR2 FQNEAQ (reference sequence). The CDR3 is made up of 14 amino acids. V dropped 4 bases and J dropped 6 bases, with 13 bases sitting between them. The CDR3 nucleotides are TGTGCCAGCAGCTGGGGACAGCGGGGAAACATTCAGTACTTC. Translation gives CASSWGQRGNIQYF.

Regarding this clonotype: This may come from a read error, since a much larger clone is one base off. J is TRBJ1-2 and V is TRBV27; D remains unclear. This CDR3 comprises 13 residues. Germline-derived CDR1 and CDR2 are MNHEY and SMNVEV (reference sequence). CDR3 sequence: CVSSFGRNYGYTF. DNA of the CDR3: TGTGTCAGCAGTTTTGGAAGGAACTATGGCTACACCTTC.

Of note for this clonotype: A much larger clone is a single base away; this may be a read error. Since no conserved phenylalanine or tryptophan closes the CDR3, a read error is the likely cause. The chain links TRBV5-4 to TRBJ1-1, with 7 nucleotides matching TRBD1. Germline V gene data show CDR1 as SGHNT and CDR2 as YYREEE (reference sequence). CDR3 length: 12 residues. Losses at the gene ends were 4 bases for V and 7 bases for J; bases not matched to a gene: 4. The DNA of the CDR3 is TGTGCCAGCAGCCAGGGGGAGAGTGAAGCTTTCGTT. Residues: CASSQGESEAFV.

Notes on this clonotype: This may be a read error, as it is one base from a much larger clone. This chain joins TRBV30 and TRBJ2-7, with D maybe TRBD2 (5 bases). CDR1 is GTSNPN and CDR2 is SVGIG in the germline V gene (reference sequence). There are 14 residues in the CDR3. CDR3 DNA: TGTGCCTGGGGTGTGAGGAGGTACTCCTACGAGCAGTACTTC. Its translation is CAWGVRRYSYEQYF.

Many counts were recorded for this clonotype. The chain uses TRBV29-1 and TRBJ2-4; D gene ambiguous. V was trimmed by 0 bases and J by 0 bases, leaving 9 bases between them. The CDR3 has 15 amino acids. Germline CDR1 is SQVTM and CDR2 is ANQGSEA. The CDR3 loop reads CSVEDRVLAKNIQYF. CDR3 nucleotides: TGCAGCGTTGAAGACCGGGTGTTAGCCAAAAACATTCAGTACTTC.

The table lists this clonotype with many counts. The chain couples TRBV7-2 to TRBJ2-3; 9 bases match TRBD2. With 5 bases clipped from V and 4 bases from J, the junction kept 4 bases outside the gene matches. The germline V gene has CDR1 SGHTA and CDR2 FQGNSA. The CDR3 runs to 14 residues. The CDR3 nucleotides are TGTGCCAGCAGCCTTCTAGCGGGATCAGATACGCAGTATTTT. Its protein product is CASSLLAGSDTQYF.

This clonotype was recorded at least ten times. V and J are TRBV11-2 and TRBJ2-3, with a weak D call TRBD2 (6 bases). The V and J ends lost 3 bases and 2 bases respectively, with 12 bases between them. Germline-derived CDR1 and CDR2 are SGHAT and FQNNGV. The CDR3 is made up of 15 amino acids. The chain's CDR3 is CASSFLDYYTDTQYF. The CDR3 DNA reads TGTGCCAGCAGCTTTCTGGACTACTACACAGATACGCAGTATTTT.

The chain has TRBV27 and TRBJ2-2; TRBD1 matches at 12 bases. The germline gives CDR1 MNHEY, CDR2 SMNVEV (reference sequence). After removal of 10 bases from V and 3 bases from J, the junction contained 15 bases not matched to a gene. The CDR3 is 18 amino acids. The CDR3 nucleotides read TGTGCCACCAAAGTACGGGACAGGGGGCAGTTGTACACCGGGGAGCTGTTTTTT. It yields the protein CATKVRDRGQLYTGELFF.

Notes on this clonotype: A read error may be the cause here, since a much bigger clone is one base away. The CDR3 DNA reads TGTGCCAGTAGTATACTGGGGATAGGGGCCGACGTCCTGACTTTC. Translating it yields CASSILGIGADVLTF. The chain uses TRBV19 and TRBJ2-6, with D perhaps matching TRBD1 (5 bases). The CDR3 runs 15 residues. From germline, CDR1 is LNHDA and CDR2 SQIVND (reference sequence).

Only a few counts were recorded for this clonotype. The chain carries TRBV27 and TRBJ1-1; D not resolved. Trimming took off 3 bases at V and 4 bases at J, with 12 bases between the two ends. The V gene's germline CDR1 is MNHEY and CDR2 SMNVEV (reference sequence). This CDR3 is 14 amino acids long. DNA for the CDR3: TGTGCCAGCAGTTTCGGACGATCGGGCACTGAAGCTTTCTTT. It translates to CASSFGRSGTEAFF.

This clonotype was observed at least ten times. The rearrangement joins TRBV20-1 to TRBJ1-1, with D possibly TRBD1 on 5 matching bases. Germline V gives CDR1 DFQATT, CDR2 SNEGSKA (reference sequence). The CDR3 is 14 amino acids. V was clipped by 3 bases and J by 4 bases, with 15 bases between them. The CDR3 DNA is TGCAGTGCTAGGACAAATAGGGGTGGCACTGAAGCTTTCTTT. Residues: CSARTNRGGTEAFF.